The rows below give T cell receptor beta chains drawn from one sample of a study of shared clonotypes between healthy human individuals. The repertoire was sequenced with immunoSEQ multiplex PCR; TCRdb's copy has only in-frame clones and lacks some. Found here are about 1.5 million clones, roughly 96% of them singletons; the top ten hold roughly 1.2%. Sample: naive CD4+ T cells sorted from blood. The receptors come from a man aged 30 to 45 in good health. The CDR3 runs from the conserved cysteine through the conserved F or W. The D gene is left open where the match is weak. A clone size is listed for some rows: how often the clone was seen (once, few, many), or a class if it is expanded.

TRBV18,.,TRBD2,TRBJ2-1,TGTGCCAGCTCACCATCGTTCGGCGGGAGGCTTAATGAGCAGTTCTTC,CASSPSFGGRLNEQFF
TRBV29-1,.,.,TRBJ2-7,TGCAGCGTTGAAGACCCCCGGGAAGAACGAGGCTACGAGCAGTACTTC,CSVEDPREERGYEQYF
TRBV11-2,.,.,TRBJ1-3,TGTGCCAGCAGCTTATATGGACTCGGGAACACCATATATTTT,CASSLYGLGNTIYF
TRBV5-1,.,TRBD2,TRBJ2-1,TGCGCCAGCAACACCGCGGGACTAGGAAACAATGAGCAGTTCTTC,CASNTAGLGNNEQFF
TRBV15,.,TRBD1,TRBJ1-2,TGTGCCACCAGCAGAGATTCACGGGACAGTCTGAGCGGCTACACCTTC,CATSRDSRDSLSGYTF
TRBV10-2,.,TRBD1,TRBJ2-5,TGCGCCAGCAGTGAGAGGGACAGGGGTTTAGAGACCCAGTACTTC,CASSERDRGLETQYF
TRBV7-6,.,.,TRBJ1-3,TGTGCCAGCAGCTTACAGGGAGGCACCATATATTTT,CASSLQGGTIYF
TRBV5-5,once,.,TRBJ1-1,TGTGCCAGCAGCATACGGGACGCAGGGAACACTGAAGCTTTCTTT,CASSIRDAGNTEAFF
TRBV7-9,.,.,TRBJ2-3,TGTGCCAGCAGCGAGGCAGGGGGGGATACGCAGTATTTT,CASSEAGGDTQYF
TRBV9,few,TRBD1,TRBJ2-2,TGTGCCAGCAGCGGCATACCCGGACAGGACACCGGGGAGCTGTTTTTT,CASSGIPGQDTGELFF
TRBV5-1,.,.,TRBJ2-5,TGCGCCAGCAGCTTGGTTAAGGGAGCGGGCTCGTACCAAGAGACCCAGTACTTC,CASSLVKGAGSYQETQYF
TRBV7-3,.,.,TRBJ1-1,TGTGCCAGCAGCTTAACGCATAAGCGGAGATTCACTGAAGCTTTCTTT,CASSLTHKRRFTEAFF
TRBV27,.,.,TRBJ2-2,TGTGCCAGCAAAAAGGAGGGGGCTGGGACCGGGGAGCTGTTTTTT,CASKKEGAGTGELFF
TRBV5-5,.,TRBD1,TRBJ1-1,TGTGCCAGCAGCCGGGACAGGGGGACCTACACTGAAGCTTTCTTT,CASSRDRGTYTEAFF
TRBV30,.,.,TRBJ2-5,TGTGCCTGGAGTGTACCGGGGGGCAAAGAGACCCAGTACTTC,CAWSVPGGKETQYF
TRBV5-5,.,.,TRBJ1-5,TGTGCCAGCAGCTTGGGTGTTAGGGTTGAACAGCCCCAGCATTTT,CASSLGVRVEQPQHF
TRBV11-2,.,.,TRBJ1-4,TGTGCCAGCAGCTCGGTAGCAGGAACAAATGAAAAACTGTTTTTT,CASSSVAGTNEKLFF
TRBV18,.,.,TRBJ1-1,TGTGCCAGCTCACCGTGGGAAAACACTGAAGCTTTCTTT,CASSPWENTEAFF
TRBV7-3,.,TRBD1,TRBJ2-5,TGTGCCAGCAGCAAGGACAGGGAAGAGACCCAGTACTTC,CASSKDREETQYF
TRBV7-9,once,.,TRBJ1-1,TGTGCCAGCAGCCCACGGGACACCATGATCGCTTTCTTT,CASSPRDTMIAFF
TRBV7-2,.,TRBD1,TRBJ1-1,TGTGCCAGCAGCTTCTGGACAGGGAGGCACACTGAAGCTTTCTTT,CASSFWTGRHTEAFF
TRBV9,.,TRBD2,TRBJ2-1,TGTGCCAGCAGCGTAGAGAGTGCTCTACTAGCGGGGCCCAATGAGCAGTTCTTC,CASSVESALLAGPNEQFF
TRBV28,.,TRBD2,TRBJ2-4,TGTGCCAGCAGTAAGACTAGCGGGGCCAAAAACATTCAGTACTTC,CASSKTSGAKNIQYF
TRBV5-1,.,.,TRBJ1-4,TGCGCCAGCAGCCGATCCAGCACTAATGAAAAACTGTTTTTT,CASSRSSTNEKLFF
TRBV7-3,.,TRBD2,TRBJ2-1,TGTGCCAGCAGCTACGGACTAGCGGGAGCTGAGCAGTTCTTC,CASSYGLAGAEQFF
TRBV27,.,.,TRBJ1-5,TGTGCCAGCAGTAAGAAAAAGGGCGGCAATCAGCCCCAGCATTTT,CASSKKKGGNQPQHF
TRBV4-1,.,.,TRBJ2-3,TGCGCCAGCAGCCAAGAGGTTTCCGGAGCGCAGTATTTT,CASSQEVSGAQYF
TRBV6-1,once,TRBD2,TRBJ2-1,TGTGCCAGCAGTGTGACTAGCGGAAAACCCTACAATGAGCAGTTCTTC,CASSVTSGKPYNEQFF
TRBV5-1,.,TRBD2,TRBJ2-1,TGCGCCAGCAGCTCTCGGGGGGCCGGGACTAGCGGGAGGAGAGCCAATGAGCAGTTCTTC,CASSSRGAGTSGRRANEQFF
TRBV2,.,.,TRBJ2-1,TGTGCCAGCCATAAGATGGGGGCTAGCAATGAGCAGTTCTTC,CASHKMGASNEQFF
TRBV28,.,TRBD1,TRBJ2-7,TGTGCCAGCCATGCCTCAGGACAGGGTTTTGTCTACGAGCAGTACTTC,CASHASGQGFVYEQYF
TRBV15,.,TRBD2,TRBJ2-1,TGTGCCACCAGCAGAGAAGGGGTAGGGGGGCGACTAGCGGGCTACAATGAGCAGTTCTTC,CATSREGVGGRLAGYNEQFF
TRBV18,.,.,TRBJ1-5,TGTGCCAGCTCACCAAACGCCAGGGACAATCAGCCCCAGCATTTT,CASSPNARDNQPQHF
TRBV7-2,.,.,TRBJ2-7,TGTGCCAGCAGCTTAGGGTCTACCCTCGAGCAGTACTTC,CASSLGSTLEQYF
TRBV7-2,.,TRBD2,TRBJ2-1,TGTGCCAGCAGCCGCGGGACTAGCGGGATCTATGAGCAGTTCTTC,CASSRGTSGIYEQFF
TRBV28,.,.,TRBJ1-5,TGTGCCAGCAGGAGCCCAGGGAGGCATCAGCCCCAGCATTTT,CASRSPGRHQPQHF